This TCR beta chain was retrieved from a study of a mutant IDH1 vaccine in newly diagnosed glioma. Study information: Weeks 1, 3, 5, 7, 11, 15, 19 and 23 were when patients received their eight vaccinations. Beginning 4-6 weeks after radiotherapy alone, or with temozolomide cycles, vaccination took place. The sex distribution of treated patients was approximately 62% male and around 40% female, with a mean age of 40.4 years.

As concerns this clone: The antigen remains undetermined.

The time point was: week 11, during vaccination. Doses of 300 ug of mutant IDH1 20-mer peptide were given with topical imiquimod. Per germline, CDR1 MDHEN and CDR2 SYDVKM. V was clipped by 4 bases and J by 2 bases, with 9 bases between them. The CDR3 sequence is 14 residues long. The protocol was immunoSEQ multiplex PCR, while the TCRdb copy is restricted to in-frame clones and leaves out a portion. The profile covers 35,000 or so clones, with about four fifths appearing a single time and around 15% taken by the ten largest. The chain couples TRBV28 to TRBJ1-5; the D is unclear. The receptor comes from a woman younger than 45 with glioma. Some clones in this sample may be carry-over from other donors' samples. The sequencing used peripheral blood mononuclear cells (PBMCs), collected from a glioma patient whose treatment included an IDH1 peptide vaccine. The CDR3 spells CASSSPVGNQPQHF. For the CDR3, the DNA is TGTGCCAGCAGTTCCCCAGTGGGCAATCAGCCCCAGCATTTT. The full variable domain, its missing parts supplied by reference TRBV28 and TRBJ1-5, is DVKVTQSSRYLVKRTGEKVFLECVQDMDHENMFWYRQDPGLGLRLIYFSYDVKMKEKGDIPEGYSVSREKKERFSLILESASTNQTSMYLCASSSPVGNQPQHFGDGTRLSIL.